This T cell receptor beta chain appears in the sequencing data of a study of Ad26.COV2.S vaccination and SARS-CoV-2 variants. Study conclusions and caveats: Spike-specific TCR breadth was greater in vaccine than placebo recipients. Following vaccination, spike-specific CD8+ and CD4+ T cell responses reportedly exhibited substantial breadth.

The germline CDR1 and CDR2 sequences are MRHNA and SNTAGT. The CDR3 runs 14 residues. Trimming shortened V by 6 bases and J by 0 bases, and 11 bases separated the two germline ends. Details on this clone: Its antigen is undetermined.

Assay: immunoSEQ multiplex PCR; the TCRdb copy retains only in-frame clones and omits some. The table lists 450,000 to 550,000 clones, 89% of them singletons, with 2% to 3% in the top ten. Treatment here: over 15 received Ad26.COV2.S at low or high dose, single or two shots; 5 received placebo; per-sample allocation not given. Following the first vaccine or placebo injection, samples were taken on day 63. Sequences were derived from peripheral blood, sampled in a trial of Ad26.COV2.S vaccine versus placebo. The source is a person between 18 and 65 years old who received the Ad26.COV2.S COVID-19 vaccine or a placebo. The chain couples TRBV6-4 to TRBJ1-1; tentatively, D is TRBD1 (5 bases). The CDR3 region has the DNA TGTGCCAGCAGGGAGACAGACGTGAACACTGAAGCTTTCTTT. Amino acid sequence: CASRETDVNTEAFF.